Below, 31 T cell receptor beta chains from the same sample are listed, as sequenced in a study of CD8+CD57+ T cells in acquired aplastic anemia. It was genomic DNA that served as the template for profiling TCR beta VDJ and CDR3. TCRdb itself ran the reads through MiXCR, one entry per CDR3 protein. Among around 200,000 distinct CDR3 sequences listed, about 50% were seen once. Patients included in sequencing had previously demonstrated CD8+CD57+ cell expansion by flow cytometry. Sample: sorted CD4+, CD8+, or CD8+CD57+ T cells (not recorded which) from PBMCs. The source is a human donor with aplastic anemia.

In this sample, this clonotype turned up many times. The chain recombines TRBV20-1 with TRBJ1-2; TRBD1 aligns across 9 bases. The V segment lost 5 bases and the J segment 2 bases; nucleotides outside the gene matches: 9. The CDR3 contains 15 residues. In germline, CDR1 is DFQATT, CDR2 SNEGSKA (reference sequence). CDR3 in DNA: TGCAGTGCTCGTCCCCCGGACAGGGGAAACTATGGCTACACCTTC. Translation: CSARPPDRGNYGYTF.

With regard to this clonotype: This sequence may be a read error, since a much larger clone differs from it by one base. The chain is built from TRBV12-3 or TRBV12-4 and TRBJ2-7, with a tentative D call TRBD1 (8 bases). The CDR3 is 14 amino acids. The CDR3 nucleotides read TGTGCCAGCAGTACACAGGGGGGGGGTTACGAGCGGTACTTC. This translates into CASSTQGGGYERYF.

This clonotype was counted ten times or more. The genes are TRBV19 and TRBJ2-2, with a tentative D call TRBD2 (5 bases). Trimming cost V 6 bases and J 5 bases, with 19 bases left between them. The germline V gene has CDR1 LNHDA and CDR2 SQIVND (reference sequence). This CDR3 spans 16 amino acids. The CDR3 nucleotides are TGTGCCAGTAGGGTTAGGGAACGGGGTGATACCGGGGAGCTGTTTTTT. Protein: CASRVRERGDTGELFF.

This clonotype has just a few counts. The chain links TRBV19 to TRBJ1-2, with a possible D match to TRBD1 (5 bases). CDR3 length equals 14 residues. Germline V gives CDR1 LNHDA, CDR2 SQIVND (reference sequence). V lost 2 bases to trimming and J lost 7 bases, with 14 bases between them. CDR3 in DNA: TGTGCCAGTAGTATACAGGGATTTTCCCTTGGCTACACCTTC. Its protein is CASSIQGFSLGYTF.

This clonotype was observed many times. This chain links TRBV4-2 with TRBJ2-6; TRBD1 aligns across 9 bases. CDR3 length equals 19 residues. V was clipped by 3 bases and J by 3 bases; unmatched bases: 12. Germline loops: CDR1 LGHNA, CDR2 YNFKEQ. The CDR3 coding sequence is TGTGCCAGCAGCCACACAACGTCCGGGACAGGGATTGGGGCCAACGTCCTGACTTTC. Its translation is CASSHTTSGTGIGANVLTF.

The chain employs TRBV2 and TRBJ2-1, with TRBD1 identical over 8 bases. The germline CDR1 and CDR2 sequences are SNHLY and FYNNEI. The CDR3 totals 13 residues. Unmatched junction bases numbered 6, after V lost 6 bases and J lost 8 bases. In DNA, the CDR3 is TGTGCCAGCAGATGGGACAGGATCTATGAGCAGTTCTTC. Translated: CASRWDRIYEQFF.

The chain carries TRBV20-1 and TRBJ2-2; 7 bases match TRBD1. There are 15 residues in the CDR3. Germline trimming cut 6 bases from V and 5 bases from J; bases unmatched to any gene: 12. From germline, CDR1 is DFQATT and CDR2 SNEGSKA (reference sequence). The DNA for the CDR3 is TGCAGTGCCCCTTTTGGGACAGCTCCTACCGGGGAGCTGTTTTTT. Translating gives CSAPFGTAPTGELFF.

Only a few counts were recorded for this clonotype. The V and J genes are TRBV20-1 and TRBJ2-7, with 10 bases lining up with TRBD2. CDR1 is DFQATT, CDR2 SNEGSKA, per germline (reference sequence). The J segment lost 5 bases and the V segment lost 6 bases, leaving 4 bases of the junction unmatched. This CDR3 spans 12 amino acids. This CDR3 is CSARLAGDEQYF. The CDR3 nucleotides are TGCAGTGCCCGCCTAGCGGGAGACGAGCAGTACTTC.

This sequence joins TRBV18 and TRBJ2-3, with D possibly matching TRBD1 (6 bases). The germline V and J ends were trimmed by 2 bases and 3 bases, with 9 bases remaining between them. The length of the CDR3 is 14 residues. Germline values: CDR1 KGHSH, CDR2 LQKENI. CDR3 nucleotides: TGTGCCAGCTCACCAGAGACAGGTACAGATACGCAGTATTTT. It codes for CASSPETGTDTQYF.

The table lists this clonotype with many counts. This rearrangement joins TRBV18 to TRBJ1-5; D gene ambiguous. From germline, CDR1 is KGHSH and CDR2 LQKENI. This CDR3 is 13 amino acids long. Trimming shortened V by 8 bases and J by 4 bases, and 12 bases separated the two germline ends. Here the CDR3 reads CASSPAGNQPQHF. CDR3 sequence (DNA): TGTGCCAGCAGCCCTGCCGGAAATCAGCCCCAGCATTTT.

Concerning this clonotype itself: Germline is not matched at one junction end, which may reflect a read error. In DNA, the CDR3 is TGTGCCAGCAGTTACTCGAGGGGGGGAAATAGCTATGGCTACACCTTC. This sequence encodes CASSYSRGGNSYGYTF. The chain links TRBV10-3 to TRBJ1-2; a possible D gene is TRBD1 (6 bases). The germline gives CDR1 ENHRY, CDR2 SYGVKD. This CDR3 comprises 16 residues.

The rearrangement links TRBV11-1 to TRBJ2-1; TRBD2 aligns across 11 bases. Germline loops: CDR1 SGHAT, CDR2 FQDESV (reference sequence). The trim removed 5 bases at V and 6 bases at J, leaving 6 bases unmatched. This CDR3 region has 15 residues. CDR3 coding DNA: TGTGCCAGCAGCCCCGCCCTAGCGGGGGGCAATGAGCAGTTCTTC. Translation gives CASSPALAGGNEQFF.

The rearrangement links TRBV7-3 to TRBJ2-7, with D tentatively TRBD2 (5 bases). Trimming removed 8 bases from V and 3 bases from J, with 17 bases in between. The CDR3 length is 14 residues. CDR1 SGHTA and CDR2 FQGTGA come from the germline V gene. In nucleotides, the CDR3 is TGTGCCAGCCGTCCGAACCGGGGTGGCTACGAGCAGTACTTC. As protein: CASRPNRGGYEQYF.

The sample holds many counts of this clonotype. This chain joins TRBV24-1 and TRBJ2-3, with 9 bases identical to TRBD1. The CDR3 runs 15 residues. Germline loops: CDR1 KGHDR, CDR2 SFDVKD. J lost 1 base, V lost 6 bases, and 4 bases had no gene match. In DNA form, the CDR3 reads TGTGCCACCAGTAAGGACAGGGGCGGCACAGATACGCAGTATTTT. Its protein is CATSKDRGGTDTQYF.

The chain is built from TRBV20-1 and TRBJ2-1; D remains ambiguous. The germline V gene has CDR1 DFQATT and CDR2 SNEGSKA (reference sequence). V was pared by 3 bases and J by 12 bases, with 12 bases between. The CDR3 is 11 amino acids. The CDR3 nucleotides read TGCAGTGCTAGCGACGGGCGGAGGCAGTTCTTC. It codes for CSASDGRRQFF.

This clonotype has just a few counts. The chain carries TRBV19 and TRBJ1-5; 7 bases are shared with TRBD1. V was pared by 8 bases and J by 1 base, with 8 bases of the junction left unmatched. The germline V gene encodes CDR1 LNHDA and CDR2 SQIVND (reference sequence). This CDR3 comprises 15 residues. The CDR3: CASSTGTASNQPQHF. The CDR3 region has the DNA TGTGCCAGTTCCACTGGGACAGCGAGCAATCAGCCCCAGCATTTT.

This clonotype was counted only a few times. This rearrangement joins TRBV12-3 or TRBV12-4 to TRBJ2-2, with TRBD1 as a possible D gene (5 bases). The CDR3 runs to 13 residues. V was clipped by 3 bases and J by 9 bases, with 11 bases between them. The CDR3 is CASSLDNGRELFF. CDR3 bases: TGTGCCAGCAGTTTGGACAATGGCAGGGAGCTGTTTTTT.

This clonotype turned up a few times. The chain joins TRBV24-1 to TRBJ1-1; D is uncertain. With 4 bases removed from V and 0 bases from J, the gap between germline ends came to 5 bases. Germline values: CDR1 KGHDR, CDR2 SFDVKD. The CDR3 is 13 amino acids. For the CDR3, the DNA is TGTGCCACCAGTGAAGGTTTGAACACTGAAGCTTTCTTT. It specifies CATSEGLNTEAFF.

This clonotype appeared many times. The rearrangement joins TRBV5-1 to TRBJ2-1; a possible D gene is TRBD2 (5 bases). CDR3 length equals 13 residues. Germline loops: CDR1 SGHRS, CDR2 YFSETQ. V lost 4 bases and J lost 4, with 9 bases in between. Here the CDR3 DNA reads TGCGCCAGCAGCCGGGAAAATTACAATGAGCAGTTCTTC. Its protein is CASSRENYNEQFF.

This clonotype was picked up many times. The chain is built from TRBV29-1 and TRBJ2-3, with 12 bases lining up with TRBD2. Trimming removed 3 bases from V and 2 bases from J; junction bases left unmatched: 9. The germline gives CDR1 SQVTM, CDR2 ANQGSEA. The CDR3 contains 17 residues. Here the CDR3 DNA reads TGCAGCGTTGATCTAGGGCTAGCGGGGGGGCTCACAGATACGCAGTATTTT. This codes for CSVDLGLAGGLTDTQYF.

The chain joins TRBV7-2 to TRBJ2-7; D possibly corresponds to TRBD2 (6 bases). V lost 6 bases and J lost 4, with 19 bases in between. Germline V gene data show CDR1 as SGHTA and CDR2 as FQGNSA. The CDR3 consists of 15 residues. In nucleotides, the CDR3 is TGTGCCAGCAGTTTCGGTTTAGGAGGGCCGTACGAGCAGTACTTC. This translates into CASSFGLGGPYEQYF.

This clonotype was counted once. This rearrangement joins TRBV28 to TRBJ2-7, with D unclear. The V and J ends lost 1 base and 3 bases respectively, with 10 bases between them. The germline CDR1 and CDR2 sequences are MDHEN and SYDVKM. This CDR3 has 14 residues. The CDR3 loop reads CASSLSRPNYEQYF. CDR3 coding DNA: TGTGCCAGCAGTTTATCCCGGCCCAACTACGAGCAGTACTTC.

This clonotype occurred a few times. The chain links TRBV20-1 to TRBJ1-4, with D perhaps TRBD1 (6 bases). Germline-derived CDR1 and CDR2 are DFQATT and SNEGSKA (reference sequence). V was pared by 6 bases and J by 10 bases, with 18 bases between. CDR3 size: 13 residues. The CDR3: CSAPDRGGRKLFF. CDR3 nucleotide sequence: TGCAGTGCCCCTGATCGTGGGGGGCGAAAACTGTTTTTT.

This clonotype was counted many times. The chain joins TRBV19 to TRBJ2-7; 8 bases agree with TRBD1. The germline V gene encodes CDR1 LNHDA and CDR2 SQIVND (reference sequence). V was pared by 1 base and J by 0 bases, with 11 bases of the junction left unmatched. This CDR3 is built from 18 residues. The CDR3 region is CASSIGDRSSRSSYEQYF. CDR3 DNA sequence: TGTGCCAGTAGTATAGGGGACAGGTCCTCTAGGAGCTCCTACGAGCAGTACTTC. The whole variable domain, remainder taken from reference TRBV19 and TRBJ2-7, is DGGITQSPKYLFRKEGQNVTLSCEQNLNHDAMYWYRQDPGQGLRLIYYSQIVNDFQKGDIAEGYSVSREKKESFPLTVTSAQKNPTAFYLCASSIGDRSSRSSYEQYFGPGTRLTVT.

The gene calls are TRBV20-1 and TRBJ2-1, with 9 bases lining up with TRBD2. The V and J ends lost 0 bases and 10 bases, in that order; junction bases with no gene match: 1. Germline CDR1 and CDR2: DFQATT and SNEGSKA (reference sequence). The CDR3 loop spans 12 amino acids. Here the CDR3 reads CSARDSGGEQFF. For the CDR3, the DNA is TGCAGTGCTAGAGACAGCGGGGGGGAGCAGTTCTTC.

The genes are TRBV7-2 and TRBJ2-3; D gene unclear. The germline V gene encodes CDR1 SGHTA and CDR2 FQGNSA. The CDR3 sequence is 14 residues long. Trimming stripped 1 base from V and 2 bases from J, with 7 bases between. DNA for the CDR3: TGTGCCAGCAGCTTAGTGGGAAACACAGATACGCAGTATTTT. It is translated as CASSLVGNTDTQYF.

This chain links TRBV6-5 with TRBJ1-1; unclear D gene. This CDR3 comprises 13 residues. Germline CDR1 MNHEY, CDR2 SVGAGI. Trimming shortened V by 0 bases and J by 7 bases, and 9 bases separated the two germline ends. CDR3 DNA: TGTGCCAGCAGTTACTCATGGGTGGATGAAGCTTTCTTT. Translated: CASSYSWVDEAFF.

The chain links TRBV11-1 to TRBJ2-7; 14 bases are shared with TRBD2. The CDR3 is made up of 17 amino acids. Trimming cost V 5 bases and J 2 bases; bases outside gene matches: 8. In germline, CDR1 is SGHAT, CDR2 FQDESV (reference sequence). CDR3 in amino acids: CASSQGLAGAGPYEQYF. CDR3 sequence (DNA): TGTGCCAGCAGCCAGGGACTAGCGGGGGCGGGCCCCTACGAGCAGTACTTC.

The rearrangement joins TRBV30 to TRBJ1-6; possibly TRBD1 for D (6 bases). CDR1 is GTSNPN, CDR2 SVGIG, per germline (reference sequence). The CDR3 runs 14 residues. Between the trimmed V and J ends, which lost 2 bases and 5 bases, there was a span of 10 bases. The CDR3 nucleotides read TGTGCCTGGAGTAGTGGGGGCGATAATTCACCCCTCCACTTT. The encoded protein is CAWSSGGDNSPLHF. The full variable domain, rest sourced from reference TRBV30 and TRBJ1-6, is SQTIHQWPATLVQPVGSPLSLECTVEGTSNPNLYWYRQAAGRGLQLLFYSVGIGQISSEVPQNLSASRPQDRQFILSSKKLLLSDSGFYLCAWSSGGDNSPLHFGNGTRLTVT.

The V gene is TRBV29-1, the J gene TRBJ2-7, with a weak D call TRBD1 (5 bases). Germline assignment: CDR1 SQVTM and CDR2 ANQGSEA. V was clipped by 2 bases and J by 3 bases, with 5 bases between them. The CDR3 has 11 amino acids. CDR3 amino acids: CSVEQGYEQYF. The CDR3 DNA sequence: TGCAGCGTTGAACAGGGCTACGAGCAGTACTTC.

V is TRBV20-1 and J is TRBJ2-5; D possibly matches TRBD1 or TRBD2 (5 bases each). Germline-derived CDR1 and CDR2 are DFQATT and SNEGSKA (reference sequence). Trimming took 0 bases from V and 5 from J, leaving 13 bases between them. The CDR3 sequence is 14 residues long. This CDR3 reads CSARDALRGETQYF. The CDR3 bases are TGCAGTGCTAGAGATGCACTGAGGGGTGAGACCCAGTACTTC.